The T cell receptor (beta chain) under discussion was sequenced for a study of blood T cell repertoires in COVID-19. Study at large: The United States, Italy and Spain supplied acute and convalescent COVID-19 samples.

This clone was observed a handful of times. There are 15 residues in the CDR3. CDR1 and CDR2 from the germline V gene are SGHRS and YFSETQ. Trimming took off 0 bases at V and 2 bases at J, with 9 bases between the two ends. Source study methods: Scientists estimated how many nucleated cells there were by amplifying reference gene primers. TCRdb's copy holds only in-frame clones and misses some; the assay was immunoSEQ multiplex PCR. The V and J calls and clone size were taken over from that table, and D and trimming were inferred from the DNA. The sample yields about 220,000 clones, 80% to 90% seen once.

The specimen was peripheral blood. The genes are TRBV5-1 and TRBJ1-5; no firm D call. This receptor was taken from a woman aged 40 to 50 with active or convalescent COVID-19. CDR3 amino acids: CASSLAGERNQPQHF. The CDR3 bases are TGCGCCAGCAGCTTGGCTGGAGAACGCAATCAGCCCCAGCATTTT.